Only a few counts were recorded for the clone carrying this TCR beta chain. The CDR3 is 16 residues long. The germline CDR1 and CDR2 sequences are MGHRA and YSYEKL. After removal of 2 bases from V and 4 bases from J, the junction contained 6 bases not matched to a gene. Based on CD45RO/CCR7/CD25/CD127/CD95/CD27, CD4+ regulatory, stem cell-like memory, naive and central memory cells were sorted. What was sequenced were expressed TCRB transcripts, since all of the isolated RNA had been reverse transcribed. Some clones are missing from TCRdb's copy, which holds only in-frame ones; the method was immunoSEQ multiplex PCR. The sample lists 620,000 or so clones; 15% to 19% were seen once. This record comes from a study of beta chain features in type 1 diabetes.

The TCR was taken from a young man in good health. Sequenced sample: naive CD4+ T cells from blood. The chain is built from TRBV4-1 and TRBJ2-1, with 9 bases identical to TRBD2. CDR3 loop: CASSQRVTSGYNEQFF. CDR3 nucleotide sequence: TGCGCCAGCAGCCAAAGGGTGACTAGCGGATACAATGAGCAGTTCTTC.